The 29 T cell receptor beta chains below all came from one sample that was sequenced in a study of T cell responses to AZD1222 COVID-19 vaccine. Sequencing was performed with immunoSEQ multiplex PCR; in TCRdb, only in-frame clones are kept and a portion is missing. The sample lists around 100,000 clones; 75% to 95% were seen once. The specimen was peripheral blood, collected on day 0 of AZD1222 vaccination. These TCRs come from an adult in good health.

In the case of this clone: The junction and the germline gene differ at one end; a read error may be behind it. The chain recombines TRBV19 with TRBJ2-7; TRBD1 agrees at 8 bases. This CDR3 region has 14 residues. CDR1 LNHDA and CDR2 SQIVND come from the germline V gene (reference sequence). CDR3 region: CATSPGGLVYEQYF. The CDR3 DNA sequence: TGTGCCACTAGTCCAGGGGGCCTCGTCTACGAGCAGTACTTC.

The count of this clone is one. This chain uses TRBV28 with TRBJ1-1; 7 bases are a match to TRBD1. In germline, CDR1 is MDHEN, CDR2 SYDVKM. With 2 bases clipped from V and 6 bases from J, the junction kept 9 bases outside the gene matches. The CDR3 runs 15 residues. The CDR3 sequence is CASSLNLQGIPEAFF. The CDR3 nucleotides are TGTGCCAGCAGTTTAAACCTACAGGGGATCCCTGAAGCTTTCTTT.

The genes are TRBV3-1 (or the pseudogene TRBV3-2) and TRBJ2-7, with 9 positions matching TRBD1. The CDR3 covers 17 residues. After removal of 1 base from V and 2 bases from J, the junction contained 9 bases not matched to a gene. Germline V gene sequence: CDR1 LGHDT, CDR2 YNNKEL (reference sequence). DNA of the CDR3: TGTGCCAGCAGCCAAGGGTGGACAGGGGTTCCCACCTACGAGCAGTACTTC. This translates into CASSQGWTGVPTYEQYF.

The V and J genes are TRBV7-2 and TRBJ1-6; no clear D. The CDR3 consists of 13 residues. Trimming left V 6 bases short and J 13 bases short, with 16 bases between. Per the germline V gene, CDR1 is SGHTA and CDR2 is FQGNSA. The CDR3 region has the DNA TGTGCCAGCAGTTCCCGGGAGGGTGGTCCCCTCCACTTT. It specifies CASSSREGGPLHF.

The chain joins TRBV27 to TRBJ2-3, with D maybe TRBD2 (5 bases). CDR3 length: 15 residues. Trimming stripped 5 bases from V and 3 bases from J, with 15 bases between. CDR1 MNHEY and CDR2 SMNVEV come from the germline V gene (reference sequence). The chain's CDR3 is CASSRGLEVTDTQYF. The CDR3 coding sequence is TGTGCCAGCAGTCGCGGATTGGAGGTAACAGATACGCAGTATTTT.

This clone was recorded a few times. The V and J genes are TRBV6-5 and TRBJ2-2; 8 nucleotides agree with TRBD2. J was trimmed by 7 bases and V by 5 bases; bases with no gene match: 6. CDR1 MNHEY and CDR2 SVGAGI come from the germline V gene. The CDR3 contains 14 residues. The CDR3 coding sequence is TGTGCCAGCAGTACTAGCGGCTACGACGGGGAGCTGTTTTTT. Amino acid sequence: CASSTSGYDGELFF.

The chain employs TRBV2 and TRBJ2-4; 11 positions match TRBD2. The CDR3 loop spans 14 amino acids. CDR1 and CDR2 from the germline V gene are SNHLY and FYNNEI. V lost 6 bases and J lost 10; bases outside the gene matches: 8. CDR3 DNA: TGTGCCAGCAGGGTTCTAGCGGGGGGCAGAATTCAGTACTTC. Translated, it gives CASRVLAGGRIQYF. The variable domain in full, with the rest retrieved from reference TRBV2 and TRBJ2-4, is EPEVTQTPSHQVTQMGQEVILRCVPISNHLYFYWYRQILGQKVEFLVSFYNNEISEKSEIFDDQFSVERPDGSNFTLKIRSTKLEDSAMYFCASRVLAGGRIQYFGAGTRLSVL.

V usage is TRBV5-5 and J usage is TRBJ1-2, with D possibly TRBD1 on 5 matching bases. This CDR3 comprises 14 residues. The V gene lost 6 bases and the J gene lost 6 bases, with 18 bases spanning the gap. Germline CDR1 SGHKS, CDR2 YYEKEE (reference sequence). CDR3 in amino acids: CASTWDPLRDGYTF. The CDR3 DNA follows: TGTGCCAGCACCTGGGACCCTTTGCGCGATGGCTACACCTTC.

In nucleotides, the CDR3 is TGTGCCAGCAGCTCATCAGGGGGGACTGAAGCTTTCTTT. Amino acids: CASSSSGGTEAFF. This chain connects TRBV13 to TRBJ1-1; TRBD1 matches 7 bases. J gave up 5 bases and V 4 bases, and 4 bases lay outside the gene matches. Germline assignment: CDR1 PRHDT and CDR2 FYEKMQ (reference sequence). CDR3 length: 13 amino acids. The entire variable domain, with the rest obtained from reference TRBV13 and TRBJ1-1, is as follows: AAGVIQSPRHLIKEKRETATLKCYPIPRHDTVYWYQQGPGQDPQFLISFYEKMQSDKGSIPDRFSAQQFSDYHSELNMSSLELGDSALYFCASSSSGGTEAFFGQGTRLTVV.

The rearrangement links TRBV5-1 to TRBJ1-4; unclear D gene. V dropped 0 bases and J dropped 10 bases, with 10 bases sitting between them. The germline CDR1 and CDR2 sequences are SGHRS and YFSETQ. This CDR3 has 13 residues. CDR3 amino acids: CASSLELEGKLFF. DNA for the CDR3: TGCGCCAGCAGCTTGGAGCTGGAGGGAAAACTGTTTTTT.

The CDR3 DNA follows: TGTGCCAGCCAATCCCTAGCCAAAAACATTCAGTACTTC. As protein: CASQSLAKNIQYF. The chain links TRBV11-2 to TRBJ2-4; no clear D gene. V was shortened by 8 bases and J by 0 bases, with 8 bases between the two germline ends. From germline, CDR1 is SGHAT and CDR2 FQNNGV. CDR3 size: 13 residues.

The chain uses TRBV6-1 and TRBJ2-6; weak D call: TRBD1 (5 bases). Germline assignment: CDR1 MNHNS and CDR2 SASEGT. V dropped 2 bases and J dropped 2 bases, with 7 bases sitting between them. The CDR3 consists of 15 residues. Here the CDR3 DNA reads TGTGCCAGCAGTGAACAGACAGCTGGGGCCAACGTCCTGACTTTC. Amino acids: CASSEQTAGANVLTF.

The chain couples TRBV19 to TRBJ2-1; 8 nucleotides line up with TRBD1. Trimming at V came to 6 bases and at J to 0 bases, leaving 4 bases not matched to a gene. The germline V gene has CDR1 LNHDA and CDR2 SQIVND (reference sequence). The CDR3 spans 15 residues. CDR3 sequence (DNA): TGTGCCAGTAGGACTGGACAGGGCTCCTACAATGAGCAGTTCTTC. Translated, it gives CASRTGQGSYNEQFF. Looking up the rest from reference TRBV19 and TRBJ2-1 gives the full variable domain: DGGITQSPKYLFRKEGQNVTLSCEQNLNHDAMYWYRQDPGQGLRLIYYSQIVNDFQKGDIAEGYSVSREKKESFPLTVTSAQKNPTAFYLCASRTGQGSYNEQFFGPGTRLTVL.

V gene TRBV6-5 combines with J gene TRBJ2-7; D not resolved. V dropped 0 bases and J dropped 0 bases, with 9 bases sitting between them. CDR1 is MNHEY, CDR2 SVGAGI, per germline. This CDR3 contains 15 residues. The CDR3 bases are TGTGCCAGCAGTTACTCGGTTTCACCCTCCTACGAGCAGTACTTC. As protein: CASSYSVSPSYEQYF.

This chain uses TRBV19 with TRBJ2-5, with TRBD2 matching 10 bases. This CDR3 contains 15 residues. V gave up 4 bases and J gave up 2 bases; unmatched junction bases: 4. Looked up from germline, CDR1 is LNHDA and CDR2 is SQIVND (reference sequence). The CDR3 sequence is CASSNPAGGQETQYF. In nucleotides, the CDR3 is TGTGCCAGTAGTAATCCAGCGGGGGGGCAAGAGACCCAGTACTTC.

The chain is built from TRBV24-1 and TRBJ1-5, with TRBD1 matching 7 bases. J lost 2 bases, V lost 7 bases, and 4 bases had no gene match. This CDR3 has 14 amino acids. From germline, CDR1 is KGHDR and CDR2 SFDVKD. CDR3 DNA: TGTGCCACCAGCAGGACAGGTCGCAATCAGCCCCAGCATTTT. Protein product: CATSRTGRNQPQHF.

The J gene is TRBJ2-7, the V gene TRBV5-6; D remains ambiguous. The CDR3 covers 11 residues. Germline CDR1 is SGHDT and CDR2 is YYEEEE. The V and J ends lost 3 bases and 3 bases respectively, with 4 bases between them. The CDR3 sequence is CASSSYYEQYF. The CDR3 bases are TGTGCCAGCAGCTCTTACTACGAGCAGTACTTC. The full variable domain, rest sourced from reference TRBV5-6 and TRBJ2-7, is DAGVTQSPTHLIKTRGQQVTLRCSPKSGHDTVSWYQQALGQGPQFIFQYYEEEERQRGNFPDRFSGHQFPNYSSELNVNALLLGDSALYLCASSSYYEQYFGPGTRLTVT.

The gene calls are TRBV24-1 and TRBJ2-1; D assignment may be TRBD1 or TRBD2 (5 bases each). The CDR3 has 17 amino acids. The ends were cut back, 5 bases at V and 3 bases at J, with 19 bases in the middle. Germline assignment: CDR1 KGHDR and CDR2 SFDVKD. CDR3 region: CATSGSLGVQDYNEQFF. The CDR3, as DNA: TGTGCCACCAGTGGGTCCTTGGGGGTCCAGGACTACAATGAGCAGTTCTTC.

The chain is built from TRBV5-1 and TRBJ2-4, with 8 nucleotides matching TRBD1. The trim removed 0 bases at V and 8 bases at J, leaving 7 bases unmatched. The CDR3 is 15 amino acids. Germline CDR1 and CDR2: SGHRS and YFSETQ. The CDR3 DNA sequence: TGCGCCAGCAGCTTGGCGGGACAGGTCATGGACATTCAGTACTTC. The encoded protein is CASSLAGQVMDIQYF.

This clone was detected only once. The chain has TRBV5-4 and TRBJ1-1; TRBD1 might be the D (5 bases). Trimming left V 1 base short and J 3 bases short, with 10 bases between. CDR1 is SGHNT and CDR2 is YYREEE in the germline V gene (reference sequence). This CDR3 contains 14 residues. CDR3 loop: CASSLNGGDTEAFF. The DNA for the CDR3 is TGTGCCAGCAGCTTGAACGGGGGAGACACTGAAGCTTTCTTT.

This sequence joins TRBV10-3 and TRBJ1-2; possibly TRBD1 for D (5 bases). The V end lost 4 bases, the J end lost 1 base, and 13 bases lay between the germline ends. The CDR3 length is 15 residues. Germline-derived CDR1 and CDR2 are ENHRY and SYGVKD. In DNA form, the CDR3 reads TGTGCCATCAGTGGCGGGACGGTCGATAACTATGGCTACACCTTC. Translated: CAISGGTVDNYGYTF.

The V gene is TRBV7-9, the J gene TRBJ1-2; 8 bases align to TRBD1. V shed 2 bases, J shed 4 bases, and the junction held 9 bases outside the gene matches. CDR3 length: 16 residues. The germline gives CDR1 SEHNR, CDR2 FQNEAQ (reference sequence). The CDR3, as DNA: TGTGCCAGCAGCTTACCTTACCGGACAGGGATCTATGGCTACACCTTC. Its translation: CASSLPYRTGIYGYTF.

The J gene is TRBJ2-7, the V gene TRBV2; D perhaps matches TRBD1 (6 bases). This CDR3 comprises 12 residues. Germline V gene sequence: CDR1 SNHLY, CDR2 FYNNEI. The V gene lost 10 bases and the J gene lost 2 bases, with 12 bases spanning the gap. As DNA, the CDR3 is TGTGCCATCTCAGGACAGCCCTACGAGCAGTACTTC. Protein product: CAISGQPYEQYF.

J is TRBJ1-2 and V is TRBV27, with 8 bases that match TRBD1. The V segment lost 5 bases and the J segment 8 bases; nucleotides outside the gene matches: 10. The V gene's germline CDR1 is MNHEY and CDR2 SMNVEV (reference sequence). The CDR3 is 14 amino acids. CDR3 nucleotides: TGTGCCAGCAGTCCGCTCCAGGGGGCTTACGGCTACACCTTC. Translating it yields CASSPLQGAYGYTF.

V is TRBV5-6 and J is TRBJ2-5, with a possible D match to TRBD1 (8 bases). Trimming took off 4 bases at V and 2 bases at J, with 15 bases between the two ends. The V gene's germline CDR1 is SGHDT and CDR2 YYEEEE. This CDR3 has 15 residues. CDR3 amino acids: CASSSLQGGQETQYF. The DNA for the CDR3 is TGTGCCAGCAGCAGCTTACAGGGGGGGCAAGAGACCCAGTACTTC.

The rearrangement joins TRBV5-6 to TRBJ1-3; the D gene is possibly TRBD1 (5 bases). The length of the CDR3 is 14 residues. Germline CDR1 and CDR2: SGHDT and YYEEEE. V dropped 1 base and J dropped 2 bases, with 7 bases sitting between them. For the CDR3, the DNA is TGTGCCAGCAGCTTGACAGGTGCTGGAAACACCATATATTTT. The encoded protein is CASSLTGAGNTIYF.

The gene calls are TRBV4-2 and TRBJ1-3, with 8 bases identical to TRBD1. CDR3 size: 15 residues. The J segment lost 8 bases and the V segment lost 1 base, leaving 7 bases of the junction unmatched. Germline assignment: CDR1 LGHNA and CDR2 YNFKEQ. The CDR3 DNA follows: TGTGCCAGCAGCCAAGGGACAGGGATCGGGGACACCATATATTTT. Its protein product is CASSQGTGIGDTIYF.

The rearrangement joins TRBV7-9 to TRBJ2-5; perhaps TRBD2 as D (5 bases). Between the trimmed V and J ends, which lost 2 bases and 3 bases, there was a span of 7 bases. The CDR3 totals 13 residues. Germline V gives CDR1 SEHNR, CDR2 FQNEAQ (reference sequence). CDR3 region: CASSLLLEETQYF. As DNA, the CDR3 is TGTGCCAGCAGCTTACTACTAGAAGAGACCCAGTACTTC.

The V call is TRBV5-1, the J call TRBJ2-3; a weak D match, TRBD2 (5 bases). Trimming took 0 bases from V and 10 from J, leaving 15 bases between them. Germline CDR1 reads SGHRS; CDR2 reads YFSETQ. The CDR3 is made up of 14 amino acids. The DNA of the CDR3 is TGCGCCAGCAGCTTGGGTCGGGTCCGGGATGCGCAGTATTTT. Amino acids: CASSLGRVRDAQYF.